The 27 T cell receptor beta chains in this list originate from one sample, sequenced in a study of blood T cell repertoires in COVID-19. Profiling relied on immunoSEQ multiplex PCR, and the TCRdb table lists in-frame clones only, not all of them. The sample lists 130,000 or so clones, 65% to 90% seen once, with 9.5% to 13% in the top ten. The sequencing sample was made of peripheral blood. Source of these receptors: a human donor in a cohort sampled during active COVID-19.

The V gene is TRBV27, the J gene TRBJ2-7; the match to TRBD2 covers 8 bases. V trimming: 2 bases; J trimming: 5 bases; junction bases outside the gene matches: 11. CDR1 MNHEY and CDR2 SMNVEV come from the germline V gene (reference sequence). The CDR3 length is 16 residues. The CDR3 nucleotides read TGTGCCAGCAGTTTAATTTTGGCGGGGGGTATCCACGAGCAGTACTTC. Translation: CASSLILAGGIHEQYF.

V gene TRBV28 combines with J gene TRBJ1-1; D uncertain. Trimming took off 5 bases at V and 3 bases at J, with 16 bases between the two ends. The germline V gene has CDR1 MDHEN and CDR2 SYDVKM. This CDR3 is built from 15 residues. The CDR3, as DNA: TGTGCCAGCAGTCTCCATGGACGGCGGGACACTGAAGCTTTCTTT. It specifies CASSLHGRRDTEAFF.

This clone was detected only a few times. The chain carries TRBV2 and TRBJ2-1; 10 positions match TRBD2. V was pared by 4 bases and J by 3 bases, with 0 bases of the junction left unmatched. This CDR3 has 14 residues. Germline values: CDR1 SNHLY, CDR2 FYNNEI. The DNA of the CDR3 is TGTGCCAGCAGTGGGACTAGCGGCTACAATGAGCAGTTCTTC. Residues: CASSGTSGYNEQFF.

This CDR3 is CASSLRTGTEAFF. DNA for the CDR3: TGTGCCAGCAGTTTAAGGACAGGGACTGAAGCTTTCTTT. The chain employs TRBV28 and TRBJ1-1; TRBD1 matches 8 bases. Germline-derived CDR1 and CDR2 are MDHEN and SYDVKM. J was trimmed by 5 bases and V by 2 bases; bases with no gene match: 1. The CDR3 contains 13 residues.

The chain uses TRBV7-9 and TRBJ2-3; TRBD2 aligns across 9 bases. J lost 4 bases, V lost 5 bases, and 10 bases had no gene match. The CDR3 totals 16 residues. Germline values: CDR1 SEHNR, CDR2 FQNEAQ (reference sequence). CDR3 DNA sequence: TGTGCCAGCAGCCGTGGGCTAGCGGGGCTGCCAGATACGCAGTATTTT. It translates to CASSRGLAGLPDTQYF.

The chain joins TRBV20-1 to TRBJ2-3; 11 nucleotides match TRBD2. Per the germline V gene, CDR1 is DFQATT and CDR2 is SNEGSKA (reference sequence). The V gene end was trimmed by 3 bases and the J gene end by 4 bases; junction bases not matched to a gene: 6. The CDR3 has 15 residues. CDR3 region: CSASDSGGASDTQYF. The CDR3 DNA sequence: TGCAGTGCTAGTGATAGCGGGGGGGCCTCAGATACGCAGTATTTT.

The chain has TRBV2 and TRBJ1-2; 7 nucleotides line up with TRBD1. The CDR3 totals 14 residues. CDR1 SNHLY and CDR2 FYNNEI come from the germline V gene. V shed 7 bases and J 3 bases; nucleotides not matched to a gene: 8. CDR3 sequence: CASTETGWDYGYTF. The CDR3 bases are TGTGCCAGCACCGAGACAGGGTGGGACTATGGCTACACCTTC.

The V gene is TRBV15, the J gene TRBJ2-7; the match to TRBD2 covers 7 bases. This CDR3 comprises 14 residues. The junction had 9 bases not matched to a gene; V was cut back by 5 bases and J by 5 bases. Per the germline V gene, CDR1 is LNHNV and CDR2 is YYDKDF (reference sequence). CDR3 loop: CATSEVGGGNEQYF. DNA for the CDR3: TGTGCCACCAGCGAGGTGGGCGGGGGAAACGAGCAGTACTTC.

The chain has TRBV4-2 and TRBJ2-7, with 10 bases fitting TRBD1. This CDR3 spans 16 amino acids. J gave up 5 bases and V 0 bases, and 7 bases lay outside the gene matches. Germline lookup yields CDR1 LGHNA and CDR2 YNFKEQ. CDR3: CASSQELRDRGNEQYF. DNA of the CDR3: TGTGCCAGCAGCCAAGAACTACGGGACAGGGGAAACGAGCAGTACTTC.

This clone is a singleton in its sample. The V call is TRBV23-1, the J call TRBJ2-2; D is uncertain. TRBV23-1 is recorded as an ORF, its role being uncertain. The CDR3 contains 11 residues. With 5 bases removed from V and 6 bases from J, the gap between germline ends came to 4 bases. The CDR3 coding sequence is TGCGCCAGCAGTAAGCCCGGGGAGCTGTTTTTT. Amino acids: CASSKPGELFF.

This rearrangement joins TRBV6-2 or TRBV6-3 to TRBJ1-5, with a tentative D call TRBD1 (6 bases). The J call is in doubt because the DNA end fits TRBJ2-3 better. The CDR3 contains 16 residues. The germline V gene has CDR1 MNHEY and CDR2 SVGEGT. Written as DNA, the CDR3 is TGTGCCAGCAGCGAAGAACAGGGTCATGGCAATCAGCCCCAGTATTTT. Amino acids: CASSEEQGHGNQPQYF.

This rearrangement joins TRBV7-9 to TRBJ2-6, with 12 bases aligning to TRBD1. The CDR3 has 17 amino acids. Germline loops: CDR1 SEHNR, CDR2 FQNEAQ (reference sequence). The V and J ends lost 3 bases and 2 bases, in that order; junction bases with no gene match: 2. CDR3 amino acids: CASSLGQGAAGANVLTF. CDR3 coding DNA: TGTGCCAGCAGCTTGGGACAGGGGGCCGCTGGGGCCAACGTCCTGACTTTC.

For the CDR3, the DNA is TGTGCCAGCAGCGGGACAGTGAACACTGAAGCTTTCTTT. It yields the protein CASSGTVNTEAFF. The chain carries TRBV12-3 or TRBV12-4 and TRBJ1-1, with 7 bases aligning to TRBD1. The CDR3 runs to 13 residues. V trimming: 6 bases; J trimming: 0 bases; junction bases outside the gene matches: 1.

V gene TRBV29-1 combines with J gene TRBJ2-7, with D possibly TRBD1 on 5 matching bases. In germline, CDR1 is SQVTM, CDR2 ANQGSEA. Trimming shortened V by 1 base and J by 6 bases, and 13 bases separated the two germline ends. The CDR3 spans 13 residues. CDR3 sequence reads: CSVEGAGLSEQYF. CDR3 sequence (DNA): TGCAGCGTTGAAGGTGCAGGGCTTAGCGAGCAGTACTTC.

The chain combines TRBV6-2 or TRBV6-3 with TRBJ2-7; 9 bases are shared with TRBD1. The CDR3 contains 17 residues. V shed 2 bases, J shed 4 bases, and the junction held 12 bases outside the gene matches. Germline V gives CDR1 MNHEY, CDR2 SVGEGT. CDR3 in DNA: TGTGCCAGCAGTTACCCCGCTTTTGGGACAGGGACTTACGAGCAGTACTTC. This encodes CASSYPAFGTGTYEQYF.

The chain carries TRBV7-9 and TRBJ2-5; TRBD2 is a possible D gene (5 bases). Germline values: CDR1 SEHNR, CDR2 FQNEAQ (reference sequence). This CDR3 contains 16 residues. V lost 5 bases to trimming and J lost 1 base, with 17 bases between them. For the CDR3, the DNA is TGTGCCAGCAGCATAAACCGAGGGATTCCCCAAGAGACCCAGTACTTC. It translates to CASSINRGIPQETQYF.

The chain employs TRBV11-2 and TRBJ2-3; 9 nucleotides line up with TRBD1. J lost 8 bases, V lost 4 bases, and 7 bases had no gene match. The CDR3 is 14 amino acids. Germline CDR1 and CDR2: SGHAT and FQNNGV. CDR3: CASSSGTGPGTQYF. CDR3 nucleotides: TGTGCCAGCAGCTCCGGGACAGGGCCAGGTACGCAGTATTTT.

The rearrangement uses TRBV2 and TRBJ1-2, with a tentative D call TRBD1 (5 bases). V lost 7 bases, J lost 4 bases, and 13 bases lay in between. The CDR3 runs to 13 residues. Germline values: CDR1 SNHLY, CDR2 FYNNEI. The CDR3 nucleotides read TGTGCCAGCACCCAACAGGAAGGCTATGGCTACACCTTC. Amino acid sequence: CASTQQEGYGYTF.

This rearrangement joins TRBV3-1 (or the pseudogene TRBV3-2) to TRBJ2-3; D remains ambiguous. Germline lookup yields CDR1 LGHDT and CDR2 YNNKEL (reference sequence). This CDR3 is 13 amino acids long. V gave up 6 bases and J gave up 1 base, with 8 bases separating them. CDR3 sequence (DNA): TGTGCCAGCAGTTCAACTGGCACAGATACGCAGTATTTT. Translation: CASSSTGTDTQYF.

The genes are TRBV28 and TRBJ2-7; D is undetermined. The CDR3 has 14 amino acids. Trimming took off 5 bases at V and 1 base at J, with 12 bases between the two ends. Germline loops: CDR1 MDHEN, CDR2 SYDVKM. The DNA of the CDR3 is TGTGCCAGCAGTCTCGACGGGTATTCCTACGAGCAGTACTTC. Amino acids: CASSLDGYSYEQYF.

This clone was counted a single time. This CDR3 is also generated by other DNA sequences in the sample. The CDR3 coding sequence is TGTGCCAGCAGTGGACAGGGCGGCAATCAGCCCCAGCATTTT. Translated: CASSGQGGNQPQHF. This chain joins TRBV6-2 or TRBV6-3 and TRBJ1-5; 8 nucleotides match TRBD1. CDR3 length: 14 residues. V was clipped by 5 bases and J by 2 bases; unmatched bases: 2. CDR1 and CDR2 from the germline V gene are MNHEY and SVGEGT.

The gene calls are TRBV11-2 and TRBJ1-6, with D perhaps TRBD1 (6 bases). The CDR3 spans 16 residues. Germline CDR1 reads SGHAT; CDR2 reads FQNNGV. Trimming removed 4 bases from V and 6 bases from J, with 16 bases in between. The CDR3 DNA reads TGTGCCAGCAGCTCGCAGGGGTTAGGGGGTAATTCACCCCTCCACTTT. It yields the protein CASSSQGLGGNSPLHF.

Only one count was recorded for this clone. This chain joins TRBV3-1 (or the pseudogene TRBV3-2) and TRBJ2-3, with TRBD2 matching over 11 bases. The CDR3 sequence is 16 residues long. Trimming took 2 bases from V and 6 from J; bases not matched to a gene: 7. Germline V lookup: CDR1 LGHDT, CDR2 YNNKEL (reference sequence). CDR3 residues: CASSQNSGGAGDTQYF. CDR3 DNA sequence: TGTGCCAGCAGCCAAAATAGCGGGGGGGCCGGGGATACGCAGTATTTT.

The rearrangement joins TRBV7-2 to TRBJ2-5, with TRBD2 identical over 9 bases. V lost 4 bases to trimming and J lost 4 bases; unmatched junction nucleotides: 4. Per the germline V gene, CDR1 is SGHTA and CDR2 is FQGNSA. This CDR3 is built from 14 residues. The CDR3 nucleotides read TGTGCCAGCAGCTCGGGGACTAGCCCAGAGACCCAGTACTTC. Residues: CASSSGTSPETQYF.

This clone has a handful of counts. The chain combines TRBV28 with TRBJ2-7; TRBD1 aligns across 8 bases. This CDR3 is 13 amino acids long. J was trimmed by 2 bases and V by 6 bases; bases with no gene match: 3. CDR1 and CDR2 from the germline V gene are MDHEN and SYDVKM. The CDR3 reads CASRGTGTYEQYF. The CDR3 DNA is TGTGCCAGCAGGGGGACAGGTACCTACGAGCAGTACTTC.

In its sample, this clone was seen once. The chain employs TRBV19 and TRBJ1-5; 10 bases align to TRBD1. CDR1 and CDR2 from the germline V gene are LNHDA and SQIVND (reference sequence). With 6 bases clipped from V and 11 bases from J, the junction kept 13 bases outside the gene matches. The CDR3 loop spans 15 amino acids. The chain's CDR3 is CASSPQTGGFPSQHF. The CDR3 bases are TGTGCCAGTAGCCCTCAGACAGGGGGCTTTCCCTCCCAGCATTTT. Complete variable domain (other parts from reference TRBV19 and TRBJ1-5): DGGITQSPKYLFRKEGQNVTLSCEQNLNHDAMYWYRQDPGQGLRLIYYSQIVNDFQKGDIAEGYSVSREKKESFPLTVTSAQKNPTAFYLCASSPQTGGFPSQHFGDGTRLSIL.

The chain combines TRBV4-3 with TRBJ1-5; TRBD1 aligns across 8 bases. The CDR3 runs to 17 residues. The germline V gene has CDR1 LGHNA and CDR2 YSLEER. V was clipped by 3 bases and J by 3 bases; unmatched bases: 10. CDR3 sequence: CASSQALTGAYNQPQHF. CDR3 nucleotides: TGCGCCAGCAGCCAGGCCCTGACAGGGGCATACAATCAGCCCCAGCATTTT.